These T cell receptor beta chains were read from a single sample in a study of cytomegalovirus exposure and HLA in healthy donors. TCRdb's copy holds only in-frame clones and misses some; the assay was immunoSEQ multiplex PCR. Of 100,000 to 150,000 clones in the sample, around 81% were seen once. The specimen sequenced was PBMCs. All receptors derive from a man aged 18 to 30 in good health and CMV-seronegative. Both conserved end residues are part of each CDR3. Each record gives: D gene, J gene, CDR3 length, clone size, V gene, CDR3 protein, CDR3 DNA. The D gene is left open where the match is weak. Not every row has a clone size; where given, it reads once, few, many or a size class.

d_gene: .; j_gene: TRBJ1-1; len: 14; abundance: .; v_gene: TRBV29-1; CDR3aa: CSAVEGRKNTEAFF; CDR3nt: TGCAGCGCCGTGGAGGGAAGAAAGAACACTGAAGCTTTCTTT
d_gene: .; j_gene: TRBJ1-4; len: 15; abundance: .; v_gene: TRBV25-1; CDR3aa: CASSWGDRPLEKLFF; CDR3nt: TGTGCCAGCAGCTGGGGTGACAGACCACTTGAAAAACTGTTTTTT
d_gene: .; j_gene: TRBJ2-5; len: 14; abundance: .; v_gene: TRBV7-2; CDR3aa: CASSLKGNQETQYF; CDR3nt: TGTGCCAGCAGCCTTAAGGGGAATCAAGAGACCCAGTACTTC
d_gene: .; j_gene: TRBJ1-4; len: 15; abundance: once; v_gene: TRBV7-9; CDR3aa: CASSLYRDNNEKLFF; CDR3nt: TGTGCCAGCAGCCTCTACCGGGACAATAATGAAAAACTGTTTTTT
d_gene: .; j_gene: TRBJ1-1; len: 12; abundance: .; v_gene: TRBV15; CDR3aa: CATSAQGSEAFF; CDR3nt: TGTGCCACCAGCGCCCAGGGTTCTGAAGCTTTCTTT
d_gene: .; j_gene: TRBJ2-5; len: 14; abundance: once; v_gene: TRBV10-1; CDR3aa: CASSEGTPKETQYF; CDR3nt: TGCGCCAGCAGTGAAGGGACTCCGAAAGAGACCCAGTACTTC
d_gene: TRBD1; j_gene: TRBJ2-7; len: 13; abundance: .; v_gene: TRBV7-3; CDR3aa: CASSLGTGSEQYF; CDR3nt: TGTGCCAGCAGCCTCGGGACAGGGAGCGAGCAGTACTTC
d_gene: TRBD1; j_gene: TRBJ1-2; len: 15; abundance: .; v_gene: TRBV4-3; CDR3aa: CASSQERTGTYGYTF; CDR3nt: TGCGCCAGCAGCCAAGAGAGGACAGGGACCTATGGCTACACCTTC
d_gene: .; j_gene: TRBJ2-2; len: 13; abundance: .; v_gene: TRBV18; CDR3aa: CASSPGEVGELFF; CDR3nt: TGTGCCAGCTCACCCGGGGAAGTCGGGGAGCTGTTTTTT
d_gene: TRBD1; j_gene: TRBJ2-7; len: 14; abundance: .; v_gene: TRBV5-1; CDR3aa: CASSYKGQGYEQYF; CDR3nt: TGCGCCAGCAGCTATAAGGGACAGGGATACGAGCAGTACTTC
d_gene: .; j_gene: TRBJ2-6; len: 15; abundance: few; v_gene: TRBV5-4; CDR3aa: CASSLGGAGANVLTF; CDR3nt: TGTGCCAGCAGCTTGGGGGGCGCTGGGGCCAACGTCCTGACTTTC
d_gene: TRBD1; j_gene: TRBJ1-5; len: 14; abundance: .; v_gene: TRBV10-3; CDR3aa: CAIGGTVSNQPQHF; CDR3nt: TGTGCCATCGGTGGGACAGTTAGCAATCAGCCCCAGCATTTT
d_gene: TRBD1; j_gene: TRBJ1-2; len: 14; abundance: .; v_gene: TRBV5-4; CDR3aa: CASSQDRVGSGYTF; CDR3nt: TGTGCCAGCAGCCAGGACAGGGTAGGATCCGGCTACACCTTC
d_gene: .; j_gene: TRBJ1-5; len: 16; abundance: .; v_gene: TRBV14; CDR3aa: CASSQDYVGPNQPQHF; CDR3nt: TGTGCCAGCAGCCAAGATTATGTGGGCCCCAATCAGCCCCAGCATTTT
d_gene: TRBD2; j_gene: TRBJ2-1; len: 15; abundance: few; v_gene: TRBV6-5; CDR3aa: CASTNAAGRAQEQFF; CDR3nt: TGTGCCAGCACCAACGCAGCGGGGAGGGCCCAAGAGCAGTTCTTC
d_gene: TRBD1; j_gene: TRBJ1-2; len: 16; abundance: .; v_gene: TRBV7-2; CDR3aa: CASSRTSTGAGYGYTF; CDR3nt: TGTGCCAGCAGTCGAACTTCGACAGGGGCTGGCTATGGCTACACCTTC
d_gene: .; j_gene: TRBJ2-3; len: 18; abundance: .; v_gene: TRBV5-1; CDR3aa: CASSLASHSSPSTDTQYF; CDR3nt: TGCGCCAGCAGCTTGGCCAGTCATAGCTCGCCTAGCACAGATACGCAGTATTTT
d_gene: .; j_gene: TRBJ2-7; len: 17; abundance: .; v_gene: TRBV9; CDR3aa: CASSVGSRGSSVYEQYF; CDR3nt: TGTGCCAGCAGCGTAGGTTCAAGAGGCTCTAGCGTGTACGAGCAGTACTTC
d_gene: .; j_gene: TRBJ1-4; len: 15; abundance: .; v_gene: TRBV28; CDR3aa: CASSLWRGGAEKLFF; CDR3nt: TGTGCCAGCAGTTTATGGCGTGGGGGGGCCGAAAAACTGTTTTTT
d_gene: .; j_gene: TRBJ1-1; len: 11; abundance: few; v_gene: TRBV7-9; CDR3aa: CASNTRTEAFF; CDR3nt: TGTGCCAGCAACACGCGGACTGAAGCTTTCTTT